These 10 T cell receptor beta chains were all obtained from the same sample, sequenced in a study of cytomegalovirus exposure and HLA in healthy donors. In the PCR, 60 Vbeta and 13 Jbeta primers were used. TCRdb keeps only in-frame clones here, not all; method: immunoSEQ multiplex PCR. Found here are about 130,000 clones, 70% to 90% of them singletons; the top ten hold about 1.8%. The sample consisted of PBMCs. These receptors originate from a boy under 18 in good health and CMV-seronegative.

The chain joins TRBV7-2 to TRBJ1-4, with no clear D. Germline lookup yields CDR1 SGHTA and CDR2 FQGNSA. The V end lost 6 bases, the J end lost 0 bases, and 11 bases lay between the germline ends. The CDR3 sequence is 15 residues long. CDR3 DNA sequence: TGTGCCAGCAGTGCCCTAGTTGCAACTAATGAAAAACTGTTTTTT. As protein: CASSALVATNEKLFF.

The chain combines TRBV13 with TRBJ2-1; TRBD2 is a possible D gene (6 bases). V gave up 1 base and J gave up 2 bases, with 6 bases separating them. Germline assignment: CDR1 PRHDT and CDR2 FYEKMQ (reference sequence). The CDR3 is 14 residues long. CDR3 sequence (DNA): TGTGCCAGCAGCTTAGCGGGAGCCTACAATGAGCAGTTCTTC. Protein: CASSLAGAYNEQFF. Supplemented by reference TRBV13 and TRBJ2-1, the full variable domain reads AAGVIQSPRHLIKEKRETATLKCYPIPRHDTVYWYQQGPGQDPQFLISFYEKMQSDKGSIPDRFSAQQFSDYHSELNMSSLELGDSALYFCASSLAGAYNEQFFGPGTRLTVL.

The gene calls are TRBV19 and TRBJ2-2, with 8 bases matching TRBD1. Germline V CDR1 and CDR2: LNHDA, SQIVND (reference sequence). The CDR3 loop spans 15 amino acids. The V and J ends lost 4 bases and 4 bases, in that order; junction bases with no gene match: 5. The CDR3, as DNA: TGTGCCAGTAGTACAGGGGGCCCGAGCACCGGGGAGCTGTTTTTT. It specifies CASSTGGPSTGELFF.

The chain carries TRBV7-2 and TRBJ2-7; 9 bases map to TRBD1. The V gene's germline CDR1 is SGHTA and CDR2 FQGNSA. This CDR3 spans 13 amino acids. With V trimmed by 4 bases and J by 6 bases, 4 bases remained unmatched. The CDR3: CASSSGQGGEQYF. The CDR3 DNA sequence: TGTGCCAGCAGCTCGGGACAGGGTGGCGAGCAGTACTTC.

In its sample, this clone was seen a few times. The rearrangement uses TRBV5-5 and TRBJ2-7, with TRBD2 as a possible D gene (5 bases). CDR1 SGHKS and CDR2 YYEKEE come from the germline V gene (reference sequence). CDR3 size: 14 residues. Deletions cut 0 bases from V and 4 bases from J, with 11 bases between. The CDR3 DNA reads as TGTGCCAGCAGCTTGGGAGGGCTTGGGTACGAGCAGTACTTC. Its translation is CASSLGGLGYEQYF.

V gene TRBV7-2 combines with J gene TRBJ1-2; TRBD1 matches 8 bases. J gave up 4 bases and V 2 bases, and 12 bases lay outside the gene matches. The V gene's germline CDR1 is SGHTA and CDR2 FQGNSA. The length of the CDR3 is 17 residues. CDR3 protein: CASSLRDRGIVGYGYTF. As DNA, the CDR3 is TGTGCCAGCAGCTTAAGAGACAGGGGAATTGTAGGCTATGGCTACACCTTC.

The chain is built from TRBV28 and TRBJ1-2, with D maybe TRBD1 (5 bases). CDR3 length equals 12 residues. CDR1 MDHEN and CDR2 SYDVKM come from the germline V gene. V was cut by 8 bases and J by 6 bases, with 13 bases left in between. The CDR3 sequence: CASLNGADGYTF. As DNA, the CDR3 is TGTGCCAGCCTAAATGGGGCGGATGGCTACACCTTC.

The chain has TRBV7-2 and TRBJ1-5; 9 nucleotides align to TRBD1. This CDR3 has 16 amino acids. V lost 2 bases, J lost 1 base, and 3 bases stayed unmatched. The germline CDR1 and CDR2 sequences are SGHTA and FQGNSA. The CDR3 region is CASSLTGGLSNQPQHF. The CDR3 coding sequence is TGTGCCAGCAGCTTAACAGGGGGCTTAAGCAATCAGCCCCAGCATTTT.

This sequence joins TRBV27 and TRBJ2-3; no firm D call. Germline lookup yields CDR1 MNHEY and CDR2 SMNVEV (reference sequence). V was cut by 1 base and J by 0 bases, with 11 bases left in between. The CDR3 runs 16 residues. The chain's CDR3 is CASSLLASSSTDTQYF. The CDR3 DNA is TGTGCCAGCAGTTTATTGGCCAGTTCGAGCACAGATACGCAGTATTTT.

Here the CDR3 reads CASSSGTGTGNQPQHF. The CDR3 DNA reads TGTGCCAGCAGCTCAGGTACCGGCACGGGCAATCAGCCCCAGCATTTT. The chain is built from TRBV5-8 and TRBJ1-5, with unresolved D. The CDR3 length is 16 residues. Trimming shortened V by 3 bases and J by 2 bases, and 15 bases separated the two germline ends. Germline assignment: CDR1 SGHTS and CDR2 YDEGEE.